A selection of T cell receptor beta chains follows, all from one sample in a study of blood T cell repertoires in COVID-19. The data were produced by immunoSEQ multiplex PCR, yet TCRdb's version contains in-frame clones alone and is incomplete. The table has roughly 100,000 clones, approximately 80% seen once. Sample: peripheral blood. Every receptor here comes from a man aged 60 to 75 with active or convalescent COVID-19. The CDR3 runs from the conserved cysteine through the conserved F or W. The order of the fields is D gene, J gene, V gene, clone size, CDR3 protein, CDR3 DNA. D genes are given only for firm matches. Expanded clones are given a class, and other clones once, few, many or no size at all.

. | TRBJ1-2 | TRBV27 | once | CASSLQGNYGYTF | TGTGCCAGCAGTCTACAGGGAAACTATGGCTACACCTTC
TRBD2 | TRBJ2-5 | TRBV28 | . | CASSLSPGLAEETQYF | TGTGCCAGCAGTTTATCTCCGGGACTAGCGGAAGAGACCCAGTACTTC
. | TRBJ2-5 | TRBV5-1 | . | CATSGGTEETQYF | TGCGCCACCTCAGGAGGGACAGAAGAGACCCAGTACTTC
TRBD2 | TRBJ2-1 | TRBV9 | once | CASSPPGTSGYNEQFF | TGTGCCAGCAGCCCCCCCGGGACTAGCGGCTACAATGAGCAGTTCTTC
. | TRBJ2-1 | TRBV6-2/TRBV6-3 | . | CASSWRDFYNEQFF | TGTGCCAGCAGTTGGAGGGACTTTTACAATGAGCAGTTCTTC
TRBD2 | TRBJ2-7 | TRBV6-5 | once | CASSPWGSGDYEQYF | TGTGCCAGCAGTCCATGGGGTAGCGGGGACTACGAGCAGTACTTC
TRBD1 | TRBJ2-7 | TRBV28 | . | CASSTGQGSSEQYF | TGTGCCAGCAGTACCGGACAGGGCTCGAGTGAGCAGTACTTC
TRBD2 | TRBJ2-5 | TRBV3-1/TRBV3-2 | . | CASSRRSSGRAETQYF | TGTGCCAGCAGCCGCCGTTCTAGCGGGAGGGCCGAAACCCAGTACTTC
. | TRBJ1-1 | TRBV4-1 | . | CASSPPRRGQNTEAFF | TGCGCCAGCAGCCCCCCCCGGAGGGGTCAGAACACTGAAGCTTTCTTT
. | TRBJ1-2 | TRBV27 | . | CASSSRLTPGYGYTF | TGTGCCAGCAGTTCCCGACTCACCCCCGGCTATGGCTACACCTTC
. | TRBJ1-2 | TRBV2 | once | CASSSRASLGGYGYTF | TGTGCCAGCAGTTCCCGGGCCTCACTAGGGGGCTATGGCTACACCTTC
TRBD1 | TRBJ1-2 | TRBV11-3 | . | CASSSGQYTYGYTF | TGTGCCAGCAGCTCGGGACAGTATACCTATGGCTACACCTTC
TRBD1 | TRBJ2-1 | TRBV7-9 | . | CASSRTGSSYNEQFF | TGTGCCAGCAGCCGGACAGGGAGCTCCTACAATGAGCAGTTCTTC
. | TRBJ2-1 | TRBV6-5 | . | CASTYGLGGGDEQFF | TGTGCCAGCACCTACGGGCTAGGGGGAGGGGATGAGCAGTTCTTC
. | TRBJ2-3 | TRBV18 | . | CASSPTLGLRTDTQYF | TGTGCCAGCTCACCAACTTTGGGACTCCGCACAGATACGCAGTATTTT
. | TRBJ1-1 | TRBV11-2 | . | CASSLRAPGGAEAFF | TGTGCCAGCAGCTTAAGAGCCCCGGGCGGGGCTGAAGCTTTCTTT
. | TRBJ2-3 | TRBV5-1 | . | CASSLGTGRDTQYF | TGCGCCAGCAGCTTGGGGACGGGGAGGGATACGCAGTATTTT
TRBD2 | TRBJ2-5 | TRBV12-5 | . | CASGLPSGSLETQYF | TGTGCTAGTGGTTTGCCTAGCGGGAGTTTGGAGACCCAGTACTTC
. | TRBJ1-2 | TRBV3-1/TRBV3-2 | . | CASSQPHWGGLAYGYTF | TGTGCCAGCAGCCAACCCCACTGGGGGGGGCTTGCCTATGGCTACACCTTC
. | TRBJ2-3 | TRBV4-2 | . | CASSQGTQTDTQYF | TGTGCCAGCAGCCAAGGGACACAAACAGATACGCAGTATTTT
TRBD2 | TRBJ2-2 | TRBV19 | . | CASSIGGTGELFF | TGTGCCAGTAGTATCGGGGGGACCGGGGAGCTGTTTTTT
TRBD1 | TRBJ2-7 | TRBV11-2 | few | CASSPINYRGSYEQYF | TGTGCCAGCAGCCCAATCAATTACAGGGGCTCCTACGAGCAGTACTTC
. | TRBJ2-2 | TRBV24-1 | . | CATSVAGKAGELFF | TGTGCCACCAGTGTGGCAGGGAAGGCCGGGGAGCTGTTTTTT
TRBD2 | TRBJ2-7 | TRBV3-1/TRBV3-2 | . | CASSQVPLAGRSFHNEQYF | TGTGCCAGCAGCCAAGTCCCACTAGCGGGCAGGAGCTTTCACAACGAGCAGTACTTC